These 12 T cell receptor beta chains originate from one sample sequenced in a study of post-analysis software for immune sequencing data. Study results and caveats: Controls showed lower frequencies than patients for roughly 5 TRBV segments, and TRBV5-6, TRBV5-1 and TRBV20-1 were among these.

Their target antigens are unknown. Unique-molecular-identifier-tagged TCR beta cDNA libraries were used. Each CDR3 protein gets one entry after TCRdb re-called the PCR reads with MiXCR. The sample has about 540,000 distinct CDR3 sequences, roughly 34% seen once; the top ten hold 4.5% to 7.5%. Sequencing input: blood. These receptors were taken from a girl aged 2-17 years with multiple sclerosis.

This clonotype has more than one count but fewer than ten. The chain uses TRBV5-1 and TRBJ2-1; 11 positions agree with TRBD2. The CDR3 is 17 residues long. Germline V lookup: CDR1 SGHRS, CDR2 YFSETQ. The junction had 8 bases not matched to a gene; V was cut back by 1 base and J by 5 bases. For the CDR3, the DNA is TGCGCCAGCAGCTTGTTCTTAGCGGGGGGGCAAGACAATGAGCAGTTCTTC. This encodes CASSLFLAGGQDNEQFF.

V gene TRBV7-9 combines with J gene TRBJ2-4, with 7 bases aligning to TRBD1. The end of the DNA is better explained by TRBJ2-7, so the J call may be wrong. Germline V CDR1 and CDR2: SEHNR, FQNEAQ (reference sequence). CDR3 length: 14 amino acids. CDR3 region: CASSPQGNSYEQYF. In nucleotides, the CDR3 is TGTGCCAGCAGCCCACAGGGGAACTCCTACGAGCAGTACTTC.

The chain has TRBV9 and TRBJ2-7; the D gene could be TRBD1 or TRBD2 (5 bases each). The J call may be in error: the DNA end matches TRBJ2-5 better. CDR1 SGDLS and CDR2 YYNGEE come from the germline V gene. This CDR3 comprises 14 residues. CDR3 region: CASSFWDVRETQYF. CDR3 DNA sequence: TGTGCCAGCAGCTTCTGGGACGTACGAGAGACCCAGTACTTC.

V and J are TRBV2 and TRBJ2-3; D is possibly TRBD2 (5 bases). From germline, CDR1 is SNHLY and CDR2 FYNNEI. V gave up 3 bases and J gave up 5 bases, with 12 bases separating them. This CDR3 spans 14 amino acids. The CDR3 reads CASSDARVEDTQYF. CDR3 sequence (DNA): TGTGCCAGCAGTGACGCGAGGGTTGAAGATACGCAGTATTTT.

This clonotype was observed a few times. The genes are TRBV15 and TRBJ2-4; possibly TRBD1 for D (5 bases). The ends were cut back, 3 bases at V and 1 base at J, with 16 bases in the middle. CDR3 length equals 17 residues. The germline V gene encodes CDR1 LNHNV and CDR2 YYDKDF (reference sequence). The CDR3 sequence is CATSSQGFWGAKNIQYF. CDR3 nucleotides: TGTGCCACCAGCAGCCAAGGTTTCTGGGGCGCCAAAAACATTCAGTACTTC. The entire variable domain, with the rest obtained from reference TRBV15 and TRBJ2-4, is as follows: DAMVIQNPRYQVTQFGKPVTLSCSQTLNHNVMYWYQQKSSQAPKLLFHYYDKDFNNEADTPDNFQSRRPNTSFCFLDIRSPGLGDTAMYLCATSSQGFWGAKNIQYFGAGTRLSVL.

The rearrangement uses TRBV7-3 and TRBJ2-1; 11 positions match TRBD2. Per the germline V gene, CDR1 is SGHTA and CDR2 is FQGTGA. V lost 1 base and J lost 3; bases outside the gene matches: 14. The CDR3 has 20 residues. CDR3 loop: CASSLNPPLAGGRIYNEQFF. The CDR3 DNA follows: TGTGCCAGCAGCTTAAACCCCCCCCTAGCGGGGGGTAGAATCTACAATGAGCAGTTCTTC. The variable domain in full, with the rest retrieved from reference TRBV7-3 and TRBJ2-1, is GAGVSQTPSNKVTEKGKYVELRCDPISGHTALYWYRQSLGQGPEFLIYFQGTGAADDSGLPNDRFFAVRPEGSVSTLKIQRTERGDSAVYLCASSLNPPLAGGRIYNEQFFGPGTRLTVL.

This clonotype was picked up a small number of times. This rearrangement joins TRBV20-1 to TRBJ2-7; D might be TRBD1 or TRBD2, each matching 5 bases. Between the trimmed V and J ends, which lost 3 bases and 2 bases, there was a span of 17 bases. The CDR3 has 15 residues. CDR1 is DFQATT, CDR2 SNEGSKA, per germline (reference sequence). This CDR3 is CSASFDQMGAYEQYF. CDR3 in DNA: TGCAGTGCTAGCTTCGACCAAATGGGGGCCTACGAGCAGTACTTC.

This clonotype was recorded at least ten times. The chain has TRBV6-5 and TRBJ1-2, with 9 bases that match TRBD1. The CDR3 is made up of 14 amino acids. With V trimmed by 0 bases and J by 4 bases, 0 bases remained unmatched. From germline, CDR1 is MNHEY and CDR2 SVGAGI. For the CDR3, the DNA is TGTGCCAGCAGTTACTCGACAGGGGGCTATGGCTACACCTTC. The encoded protein is CASSYSTGGYGYTF.

The genes are TRBV11-2 and TRBJ2-2; 7 positions agree with TRBD2. The CDR3 is 16 amino acids. Per germline, CDR1 SGHAT and CDR2 FQNNGV. The V gene end was trimmed by 1 base and the J gene end by 4 bases; junction bases not matched to a gene: 6. DNA of the CDR3: TGTGCCAGCAGCTTAGGACTAGCTGAGAGCACCGGGGAGCTGTTTTTT. It codes for CASSLGLAESTGELFF. Combining the CDR3 with reference TRBV11-2 and TRBJ2-2 gives the whole variable domain EAGVAQSPRYKIIEKRQSVAFWCNPISGHATLYWYQQILGQGPKLLIQFQNNGVVDDSQLPKDRFSAERLKGVDSTLKIQPAKLEDSAVYLCASSLGLAESTGELFFGEGSRLTVL.

This clonotype appeared a few times. The gene calls are TRBV12-3 or TRBV12-4 and TRBJ2-5; D gene ambiguous. Trimming pared 4 bases from V and 3 bases from J, leaving 12 bases between. The CDR3 has 14 amino acids. The CDR3 bases are TGTGCCAGCAGTTCTGGCAGAATGAAAGAGACCCAGTACTTC. Protein: CASSSGRMKETQYF.

The chain couples TRBV6-5 to TRBJ2-1; possible D gene TRBD1, 6 bases. Looked up from germline, CDR1 is MNHEY and CDR2 is SVGAGI. This CDR3 comprises 14 residues. V dropped 7 bases and J dropped 0 bases, with 10 bases sitting between them. The chain's CDR3 is CASMGDTSYNEQFF. The CDR3 bases are TGTGCCAGCATGGGGGACACCTCCTACAATGAGCAGTTCTTC.

This chain links TRBV20-1 with TRBJ1-3, with a possible D match to TRBD1 (5 bases). The CDR3 spans 13 residues. Trimming took off 0 bases at V and 4 bases at J, with 7 bases between the two ends. The V gene's germline CDR1 is DFQATT and CDR2 SNEGSKA (reference sequence). CDR3 nucleotides: TGCAGTGCTAGAGACCGACAGGGAAACACCATATATTTT. Translation gives CSARDRQGNTIYF.